This T cell receptor beta chain was sequenced for a study of T cells after yellow fever vaccination. The V segment lost 2 bases and the J segment 5 bases; nucleotides outside the gene matches: 16. CDR1 is SGHTA, CDR2 FQGTGA, per germline. The CDR3 runs 19 residues. This clonotype has a handful of counts. From the 5' RACE reads, TCRdb called clonotypes with MiXCR, one entry per CDR3 protein. Here the sample spans 510,000 or so distinct CDR3 sequences, over 15% being singletons. The sequencing here drew on PBMCs, taken 15 days after the yellow fever booster vaccination. The receptor comes from a man aged 25 to 40 who received the YFV17D yellow fever vaccine. The rearrangement uses TRBV7-3 and TRBJ2-3, with TRBD2 matching 10 bases. The CDR3 DNA sequence: TGTGCCAGCAGCTTATCCGGTTGGGCTAGCGGGAGAGGATTAGATACGCAGTATTTT. Translated, it gives CASSLSGWASGRGLDTQYF. Full variable domain (rest looked up from reference TRBV7-3 and TRBJ2-3): GAGVSQTPSNKVTEKGKYVELRCDPISGHTALYWYRQSLGQGPEFLIYFQGTGAADDSGLPNDRFFAVRPEGSVSTLKIQRTERGDSAVYLCASSLSGWASGRGLDTQYFGPGTRLTVL.